The rows below give T cell receptor beta chains drawn from one sample of a study of shared clonotypes between healthy human individuals. The method was immunoSEQ multiplex PCR; TCRdb's version includes in-frame clones alone and lacks a portion of them. The table has millions of clones, about 95% seen once. The sequenced material came from naive CD8+ T cells sorted from blood. The receptors were gathered from a man aged 18 to 35 in good health. Both conserved end residues are part of each CDR3. D genes are given only for firm matches. Size is stated for part of the rows, as once, few or many counts, or as a class when the clone is expanded.

TRBV6-1	TRBJ1-5	-	-	CASSEVVGNQPQHF	TGTGCCAGCAGTGAAGTCGTGGGCAATCAGCCCCAGCATTTT
TRBV7-8	TRBJ2-5	TRBD2	-	CASSLFKGRGQETQYF	TGTGCCAGCAGCTTATTTAAGGGGAGGGGCCAAGAGACCCAGTACTTC
TRBV28	TRBJ2-7	TRBD1	-	CASSSGQEFSTEQYF	TGTGCCAGCAGTTCGGGACAGGAGTTTTCGACCGAGCAGTACTTC
TRBV28	TRBJ1-1	-	-	CASSRPFGAANTEAFF	TGTGCCAGCAGCCGACCCTTTGGGGCGGCGAACACTGAAGCTTTCTTT
TRBV9	TRBJ1-2	-	-	CASSVGGTGNYGYTF	TGTGCCAGCAGCGTAGGGGGTACCGGTAACTATGGCTACACCTTC
TRBV25-1	TRBJ2-1	TRBD1	-	CASLPPGQVYNEQFF	TGTGCCAGCTTACCCCCGGGACAGGTCTACAATGAGCAGTTCTTC
TRBV5-1	TRBJ1-4	TRBD1	few	CASSPGQGNEKLFF	TGCGCCAGCAGCCCAGGACAGGGAAACGAAAAACTGTTTTTT
TRBV21-1	TRBJ2-7	-	-	CATVGAERLPYEQYF	TGTGCCACCGTGGGAGCGGAACGTCTCCCCTACGAGCAGTACTTC
TRBV7-8	TRBJ2-1	TRBD2	-	CASSPGLAGSGAYNEQFF	TGTGCCAGCAGCCCGGGACTAGCGGGATCAGGGGCCTACAATGAGCAGTTCTTC
TRBV27	TRBJ2-1	TRBD2	-	CASSPTSGRGTEQFF	TGTGCCAGCAGTCCGACTAGCGGGAGGGGTACGGAGCAGTTCTTC
TRBV30	TRBJ2-3	-	-	CAWSVPGGITDTQYF	TGTGCCTGGAGTGTACCTGGAGGGATTACAGATACGCAGTATTTT
TRBV27	TRBJ1-1	-	once	CASSLNAFMNTEAFF	TGTGCCAGCAGTTTAAATGCCTTCATGAACACTGAAGCTTTCTTT
TRBV4-1	TRBJ2-1	TRBD2	-	CASSYSGGAQFF	TGCGCCAGCAGCTATAGCGGGGGGGCCCAGTTCTTC
TRBV9	TRBJ2-5	-	once	CASARGTTSQETQYF	TGTGCCAGCGCAAGGGGGACCACTAGCCAAGAGACCCAGTACTTC
TRBV2	TRBJ2-7	TRBD2	-	CASSEARLAGEKGLEQYF	TGTGCCAGCAGTGAAGCAAGACTAGCGGGAGAGAAGGGCCTCGAGCAGTACTTC
TRBV7-9	TRBJ1-2	-	-	CASSFTSNLRSPSNYGYTF	TGTGCCAGCAGCTTCACTAGCAATCTCCGTTCCCCGTCTAACTATGGCTACACCTTC
TRBV27	TRBJ1-2	-	-	CASSLRGNYGYTF	TGTGCCAGCAGTTTAAGGGGGAACTATGGCTACACCTTC
TRBV10-3	TRBJ2-7	-	few	CAISESGYEQYF	TGTGCCATCAGTGAGTCGGGCTACGAGCAGTACTTC
TRBV12-5	TRBJ1-1	-	-	CASGYVRGGDTEAFF	TGTGCTAGTGGATACGTACGGGGAGGCGACACTGAAGCTTTCTTT
TRBV27	TRBJ1-2	TRBD1	-	CASSPSGGGSFNWVYGYTF	TGTGCCAGCAGTCCTTCAGGAGGGGGCTCTTTCAACTGGGTCTATGGCTACACCTTC
TRBV19	TRBJ1-5	-	-	CASGGPREYSNQPQHF	TGTGCCAGTGGGGGTCCCCGGGAATATAGCAATCAGCCCCAGCATTTT
TRBV2	TRBJ2-7	TRBD2	-	CASSEGTSGGTYEQYF	TGTGCCAGCAGTGAGGGGACTAGCGGGGGGACCTACGAGCAGTACTTC
TRBV30	TRBJ2-1	-	-	CAWTPGTLNNEQFF	TGTGCCTGGACCCCGGGCACCTTAAACAATGAGCAGTTCTTC
TRBV6-6	TRBJ2-1	-	-	CASSDSGVYSYNEQFF	TGTGCCAGCAGTGACTCAGGGGTTTACTCCTACAATGAGCAGTTCTTC
TRBV30	TRBJ1-1	-	few	CAWSLSTEAFF	TGTGCCTGGAGTTTGTCCACTGAAGCTTTCTTT
TRBV29-1	TRBJ2-7	-	-	CSVETGVDEQYF	TGCAGCGTTGAGACCGGGGTAGACGAGCAGTACTTC
TRBV5-1	TRBJ2-1	TRBD2	-	CASSSAGGFSYNEQFF	TGCGCCAGCAGCTCAGCGGGGGGATTCTCCTACAATGAGCAGTTCTTC
TRBV19	TRBJ1-6	-	-	CASRREDGGFHF	TGTGCCAGTAGGCGAGAGGACGGAGGCTTCCACTTT
TRBV10-3	TRBJ2-2	-	-	CAISESVAGELFF	TGTGCCATCAGTGAGTCCGTCGCCGGGGAGCTGTTTTTT
TRBV4-3	TRBJ2-1	-	-	CASSQELEDEQFF	TGCGCCAGCAGCCAAGAGTTAGAGGATGAGCAGTTCTTC
TRBV4-1	TRBJ2-7	TRBD1	few	CASSQEGQGVSYEQYF	TGCGCCAGCAGCCAAGAGGGACAGGGGGTGTCCTACGAGCAGTACTTC
TRBV9	TRBJ2-4	-	-	CASSPGGGLAKNIQYF	TGTGCCAGCAGTCCTGGGGGTGGACTAGCCAAAAACATTCAGTACTTC
TRBV7-9	TRBJ2-3	-	once	CASSLQGSNTQYF	TGTGCCAGCAGCTTACAGGGTTCAAATACGCAGTATTTT
TRBV7-6	TRBJ2-7	-	-	CASSSNRLYEQYF	TGTGCCAGCAGCTCAAACCGACTATACGAGCAGTACTTC
TRBV27	TRBJ1-1	-	-	CASSFTGENTEAFF	TGTGCCAGCAGTTTTACCGGAGAAAACACTGAAGCTTTCTTT
TRBV6-6	TRBJ2-7	-	-	CASSYSLVYEQYF	TGTGCCAGCAGTTACTCCCTGGTCTACGAGCAGTACTTC
TRBV5-4	TRBJ2-7	-	-	CASSLTGFGYEQYF	TGTGCCAGCAGCTTGACAGGGTTTGGCTACGAGCAGTACTTC
TRBV6-1	TRBJ2-2	TRBD1	-	CASRKTGDGELFF	TGTGCCAGCAGGAAGACAGGGGACGGGGAGCTGTTTTTT
TRBV15	TRBJ2-7	-	-	CATSIAGEGGYEQYF	TGTGCCACCAGCATAGCAGGGGAAGGAGGCTACGAGCAGTACTTC
TRBV7-3	TRBJ2-3	TRBD2	-	CASSPGLAGGTDTQYF	TGTGCCAGCAGCCCGGGACTAGCGGGAGGCACAGATACGCAGTATTTT
TRBV9	TRBJ2-2	-	-	CASSVEGLPNTGELFF	TGTGCCAGCAGCGTAGAGGGGTTACCGAACACCGGGGAGCTGTTTTTT
TRBV28	TRBJ2-7	TRBD1	-	CASSSQGETYEQYF	TGTGCCAGCAGTTCGCAGGGGGAAACCTACGAGCAGTACTTC